This TCR beta chain was identified in a study of T-cell reconstitution after alpha-beta-depleted transplantation in children. TCRbeta library construction was performed incorporating unique molecular identifiers. TCRdb reprocessed the PCR reads with MiXCR, giving one entry per CDR3 protein. The table lists fewer than 550,000 distinct CDR3 sequences, about an eighth of them singletons, with 12% to 15% in the top ten. As regards this clonotype: Antigen: not known.

Trimming removed 4 bases from V and 4 bases from J, with 29 bases in between. The CDR3 contains 20 residues. The germline V gene has CDR1 ENHRY and CDR2 SYGVKD. Study-wide findings and caveats: Hyperexpanded clones declined; after one year, newly produced T cells mostly supplied diversity. Some patients' high day-60 TCRbeta diversity was traced to surviving recipient T cells and thymic progenitors.

The sequence came from a female patient aged 2-15 years who had a stem cell transplant for aplastic anemia, so the T cells may come from the graft donor. This specimen was PBMCs, mostly from graft donor cells, taken 180 days after TCRalphabeta/CD19-depleted stem cell transplant. The gene calls are TRBV10-3 and TRBJ2-1; tentative D call: TRBD2 (6 bases). The DNA for the CDR3 is TGTGCCATCAGTGTGTACCCTAGCGAACCAACCCCACGACTTTACAATGAGCAGTTCTTC. It is translated as CAISVYPSEPTPRLYNEQFF.